Listed here are 13 T cell receptor beta chains from one sample, sequenced in a study of T cells in localized non-small cell lung cancer. TCRdb's table, derived via immunoSEQ multiplex PCR, lists solely in-frame clones and lacks some. Among 45,000 to 60,000 clones listed, around 86% were seen once. The sequenced sample was PBMCs, obtained before any cancer treatment. The receptor source for this set is a man aged 35 to 69 with stage II lung adenocarcinoma.

J is TRBJ2-3 and V is TRBV29-1; D may be TRBD1 (6 bases). This CDR3 contains 18 residues. V was clipped by 0 bases and J by 0 bases, with 19 bases between them. Germline CDR1 SQVTM, CDR2 ANQGSEA. The CDR3 coding sequence is TGCAGCGTTGAAGATCCTTTCAGGGGCGCGCCTAGCACAGATACGCAGTATTTT. This translates into CSVEDPFRGAPSTDTQYF.

The J gene is TRBJ1-4, the V gene TRBV6-5; no clear D. The CDR3 runs to 14 residues. Deletions cut 5 bases from V and 0 bases from J, with 7 bases between. Germline V lookup: CDR1 MNHEY, CDR2 SVGAGI. CDR3 bases: TGTGCCAGCAGTATATTTCCAACTAATGAAAAACTGTTTTTT. Amino acid sequence: CASSIFPTNEKLFF.

The rearrangement uses TRBV13 and TRBJ1-1; weak D call: TRBD1 (6 bases). V lost 9 bases and J 5 bases, leaving 22 bases between the germline ends. The length of the CDR3 is 15 residues. Germline values: CDR1 PRHDT, CDR2 FYEKMQ (reference sequence). CDR3 bases: TGTGCCAGTTGGGTAAAAGGGGGGACCTGGACTGAAGCTTTCTTT. Encoded protein: CASWVKGGTWTEAFF.

The CDR3, as DNA: TGTGCCAGCAGCCCGGGGACTCTCGAGCAGTACTTC. Protein product: CASSPGTLEQYF. The chain joins TRBV7-3 to TRBJ2-7; weak D call: TRBD2 (6 bases). This CDR3 comprises 12 residues. Trimming took off 5 bases at V and 6 bases at J, with 11 bases between the two ends. Germline CDR1 is SGHTA and CDR2 is FQGTGA.

The chain links TRBV5-1 to TRBJ2-5; the D gene is possibly TRBD2 (5 bases). CDR1 and CDR2 (germline): SGHRS, YFSETQ. The V end lost 0 bases, the J end lost 2 bases, and 11 bases lay between the germline ends. The CDR3 consists of 15 residues. The DNA for the CDR3 is TGCGCCAGCAGCTTGGGATTCGGGGTTCAAGAGACCCAGTACTTC. It translates to CASSLGFGVQETQYF. Combining the CDR3 with reference TRBV5-1 and TRBJ2-5 gives the whole variable domain KAGVTQTPRYLIKTRGQQVTLSCSPISGHRSVSWYQQTPGQGLQFLFEYFSETQRNKGNFPGRFSGRQFSNSRSEMNVSTLELGDSALYLCASSLGFGVQETQYFGPGTRLLVL.

The chain carries TRBV5-1 and TRBJ2-3; D unresolved. V lost 4 bases to trimming and J lost 6 bases, with 21 bases between them. Germline V gene data show CDR1 as SGHRS and CDR2 as YFSETQ. CDR3 length: 16 amino acids. CDR3 residues: CASSPSSTSWVDTQYF. CDR3 sequence (DNA): TGCGCCAGCAGCCCCTCTAGTACGTCCTGGGTTGATACGCAGTATTTT.

The sample holds one count of this clone. One junction end disagrees with the germline gene, perhaps due to a read error. The chain joins TRBV30 to TRBJ2-5; perhaps TRBD1 as D (5 bases). The CDR3 runs to 14 residues. CDR1 is GTSNPN, CDR2 SVGIG, per germline (reference sequence). CDR3 in amino acids: CAWRPTWGQGTQYF. Here the CDR3 DNA reads TGTGCCTGGAGACCTACGTGGGGCCAAGGGACCCAGTACTTC.

The chain combines TRBV6-5 with TRBJ1-2; D might be TRBD1 (6 bases). This CDR3 spans 13 amino acids. Germline CDR1 and CDR2: MNHEY and SVGAGI. With 5 bases removed from V and 8 bases from J, the gap between germline ends came to 15 bases. The CDR3 is CASSSSGGWGYTF. The CDR3 coding sequence is TGTGCCAGCAGTAGCTCGGGGGGCTGGGGCTACACCTTC.

The rearrangement uses TRBV9 and TRBJ2-7; D perhaps matches TRBD1 (6 bases). The CDR3 has 15 amino acids. Germline V gene lookup returns CDR1 SGDLS and CDR2 YYNGEE. V was clipped by 1 base and J by 7 bases, with 18 bases between them. CDR3 in DNA: TGTGCCAGCAGCGTACATCCGCAGGGGCCAGGGGAGCAGTACTTC. This sequence encodes CASSVHPQGPGEQYF.

The V and J genes are TRBV6-1 and TRBJ1-1; tentatively, D is TRBD1 (5 bases). The V gene's germline CDR1 is MNHNS and CDR2 SASEGT. CDR3 length equals 15 residues. The germline V and J ends were trimmed by 1 base and 7 bases, with 16 bases remaining between them. In nucleotides, the CDR3 is TGTGCCAGCAGTGAAGTCCCGCGTGATGGGGGTGAAGCTTTCTTT. Amino acid sequence: CASSEVPRDGGEAFF.

The genes are TRBV29-1 and TRBJ2-2; the D is unclear. Germline V gene sequence: CDR1 SQVTM, CDR2 ANQGSEA. Trimming took off 6 bases at V and 2 bases at J, with 13 bases between the two ends. This CDR3 is 14 amino acids long. This chain's CDR3 is CSVGAHANTGELFF. The DNA of the CDR3 is TGCAGCGTGGGCGCACACGCAAACACCGGGGAGCTGTTTTTT.

The V gene is TRBV29-1, the J gene TRBJ1-5; D is ambiguous. The germline V and J ends were trimmed by 6 bases and 3 bases, with 12 bases remaining between them. The CDR3 length is 13 residues. Germline CDR1 and CDR2: SQVTM and ANQGSEA. This CDR3 is CSVTGGHNQPQHF. In nucleotides, the CDR3 is TGCAGCGTCACGGGTGGTCACAATCAGCCCCAGCATTTT.

As to this clone: The same CDR3 arises from other DNA sequences in this sample as well. V and J are TRBV6-5 and TRBJ1-1; D is perhaps TRBD1 (6 bases). V was cut by 7 bases and J by 1 base, with 10 bases left in between. Germline V gene lookup returns CDR1 MNHEY and CDR2 SVGAGI. There are 13 residues in the CDR3. The CDR3 nucleotides read TGTGCCAGCATTGGGGGGCCGAACACTGAAGCTTTCTTT. Encoded protein: CASIGGPNTEAFF.